This TCR beta chain stems from a study of shared T cell receptors in the human thymus. The method was immunoSEQ multiplex PCR; TCRdb's version includes in-frame clones alone and lacks a portion of them. The sample records over 650,000 clones, more than 70% being singletons. Only one count was recorded for this clone. This sample also appeared in a second study, on human thymus T cells. Turning to that study: What related research reported was that thymic repertoires overlapped highly among unrelated individuals.

Sequencing was done on a sample of thymocytes. The TCR comes from a boy under two years old with a congenital heart defect.

The CDR3 reads CASSSGTANTGELFF. As DNA, the CDR3 is TGTGCCAGCAGCTCCGGGACAGCGAACACCGGGGAGCTGTTTTTT. The chain is built from TRBV7-8 and TRBJ2-2; 7 bases are a match to TRBD1. Unmatched junction bases numbered 2, after V lost 4 bases and J lost 0 bases. The CDR3 runs to 15 residues. CDR1 and CDR2 from the germline V gene are SGHVS and FQNEAQ.